This TCR beta chain emerged from a study of T cell repertoires in cytomegalovirus infection. TCRdb re-called the reads through MiXCR, storing one row per CDR3 protein. The sample has fewer than 550,000 distinct CDR3 sequences; around 11% are singletons. CDR1 and CDR2 (germline): SGHRS, YFSETQ. The CDR3 is made up of 14 amino acids. V shed 4 bases and J 3 bases; nucleotides not matched to a gene: 5. This receptor was identified in a human donor in good health (CMV status not recorded). Some clones in this sample may be carry-over from other donors' samples. Sequencing was performed on PBMCs. The chain uses TRBV5-1 and TRBJ2-5; 8 bases are a match to TRBD1. CDR3 amino acids: CASSPGQGEETQYF. DNA of the CDR3: TGCGCCAGCAGCCCCGGACAGGGTGAAGAGACCCAGTACTTC.